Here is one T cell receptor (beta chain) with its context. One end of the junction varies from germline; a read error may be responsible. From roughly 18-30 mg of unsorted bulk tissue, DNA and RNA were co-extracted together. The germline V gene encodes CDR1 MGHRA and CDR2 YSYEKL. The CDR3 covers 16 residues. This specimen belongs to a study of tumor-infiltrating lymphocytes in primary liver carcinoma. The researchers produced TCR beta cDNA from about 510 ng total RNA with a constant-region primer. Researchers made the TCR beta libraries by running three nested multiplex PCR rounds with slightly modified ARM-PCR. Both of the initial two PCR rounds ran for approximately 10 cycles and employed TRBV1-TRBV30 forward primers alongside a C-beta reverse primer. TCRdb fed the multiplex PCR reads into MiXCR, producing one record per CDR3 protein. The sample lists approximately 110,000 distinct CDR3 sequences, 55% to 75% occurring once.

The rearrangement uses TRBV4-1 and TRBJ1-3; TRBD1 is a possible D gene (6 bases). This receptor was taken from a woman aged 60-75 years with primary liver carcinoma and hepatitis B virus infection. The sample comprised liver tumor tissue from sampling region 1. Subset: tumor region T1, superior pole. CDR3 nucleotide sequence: TGCGCCAGCAGCCTCGTGGACAGCGGCTCTGGAAACATCATATATTTT. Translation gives CASSLVDSGSGNIIYF.